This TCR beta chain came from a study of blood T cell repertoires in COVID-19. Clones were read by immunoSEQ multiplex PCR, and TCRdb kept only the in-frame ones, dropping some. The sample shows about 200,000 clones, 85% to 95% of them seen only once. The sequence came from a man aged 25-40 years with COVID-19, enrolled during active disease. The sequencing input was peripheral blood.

Here the CDR3 reads CASSQDRTNQPQHF. For the CDR3, the DNA is TGTGCCAGCAGTCAGGACAGAACCAATCAGCCCCAGCATTTT. This chain joins TRBV6-5 and TRBJ1-5; possible D gene TRBD1, 6 bases. Germline V gene lookup returns CDR1 MNHEY and CDR2 SVGAGI. This CDR3 has 14 residues. Trimming cost V 5 bases and J 3 bases, with 11 bases left between them.